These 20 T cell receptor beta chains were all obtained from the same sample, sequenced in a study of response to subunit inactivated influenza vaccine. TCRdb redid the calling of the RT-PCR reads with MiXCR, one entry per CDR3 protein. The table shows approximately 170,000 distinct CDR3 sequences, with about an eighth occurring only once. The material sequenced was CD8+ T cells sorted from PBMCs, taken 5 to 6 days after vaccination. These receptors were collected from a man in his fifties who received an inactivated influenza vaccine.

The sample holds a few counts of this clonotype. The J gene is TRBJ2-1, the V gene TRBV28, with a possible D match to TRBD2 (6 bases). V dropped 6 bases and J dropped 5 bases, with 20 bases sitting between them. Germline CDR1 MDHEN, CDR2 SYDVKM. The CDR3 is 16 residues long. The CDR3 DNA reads TGTGCCAGCAGCCTACTACGGGGGTCTAGGGACAATGAGCAGTTCTTC. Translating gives CASSLLRGSRDNEQFF.

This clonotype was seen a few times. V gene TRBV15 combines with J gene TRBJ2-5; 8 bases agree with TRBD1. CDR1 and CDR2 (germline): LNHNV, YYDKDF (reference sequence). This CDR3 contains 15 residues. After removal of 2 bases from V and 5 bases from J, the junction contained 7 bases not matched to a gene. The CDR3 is CATSRSQGAGETQYF. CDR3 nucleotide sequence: TGTGCCACCAGCAGATCGCAGGGGGCAGGGGAGACCCAGTACTTC.

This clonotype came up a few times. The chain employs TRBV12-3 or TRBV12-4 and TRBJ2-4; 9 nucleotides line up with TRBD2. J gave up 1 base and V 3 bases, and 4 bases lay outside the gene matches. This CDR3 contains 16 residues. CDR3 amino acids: CASSFSSGEAKNIQYF. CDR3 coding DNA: TGTGCCAGCAGTTTCTCTAGCGGGGAGGCCAAAAACATTCAGTACTTC.

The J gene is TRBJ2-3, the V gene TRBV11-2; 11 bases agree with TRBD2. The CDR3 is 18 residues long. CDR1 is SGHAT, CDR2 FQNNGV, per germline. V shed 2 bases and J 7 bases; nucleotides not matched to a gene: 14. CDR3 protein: CASSLYPISGGARNTQYF. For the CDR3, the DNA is TGTGCCAGCAGCTTATACCCTATTAGCGGGGGGGCCCGAAATACGCAGTATTTT.

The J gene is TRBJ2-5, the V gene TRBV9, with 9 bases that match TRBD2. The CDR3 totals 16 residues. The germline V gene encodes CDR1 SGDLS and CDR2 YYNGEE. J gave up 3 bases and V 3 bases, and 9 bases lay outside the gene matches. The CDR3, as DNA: TGTGCCAGCAGCGACCTAGCGGGAAATCAAAAAGAGACCCAGTACTTC. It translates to CASSDLAGNQKETQYF.

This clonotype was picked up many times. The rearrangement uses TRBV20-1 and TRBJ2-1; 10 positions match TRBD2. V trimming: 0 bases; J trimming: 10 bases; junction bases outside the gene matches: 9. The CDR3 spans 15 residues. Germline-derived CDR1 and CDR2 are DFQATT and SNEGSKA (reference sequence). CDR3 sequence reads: CSARDLSGRAGEQFF. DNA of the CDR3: TGCAGTGCTAGAGATCTAAGCGGGAGGGCCGGGGAGCAGTTCTTC.

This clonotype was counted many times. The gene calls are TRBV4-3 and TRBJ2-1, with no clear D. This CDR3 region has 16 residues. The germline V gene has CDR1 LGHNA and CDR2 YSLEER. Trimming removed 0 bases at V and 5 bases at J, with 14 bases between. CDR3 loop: CASSQEFEYSNNEQFF. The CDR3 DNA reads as TGCGCCAGCAGCCAAGAGTTTGAGTATTCCAACAATGAGCAGTTCTTC.

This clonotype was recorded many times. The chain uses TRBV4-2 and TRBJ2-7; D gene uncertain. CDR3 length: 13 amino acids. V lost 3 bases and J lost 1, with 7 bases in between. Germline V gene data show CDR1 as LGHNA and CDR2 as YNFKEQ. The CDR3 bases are TGTGCCAGCAGCCAGCCTGGATCCTACGAGCAGTACTTC. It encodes CASSQPGSYEQYF.

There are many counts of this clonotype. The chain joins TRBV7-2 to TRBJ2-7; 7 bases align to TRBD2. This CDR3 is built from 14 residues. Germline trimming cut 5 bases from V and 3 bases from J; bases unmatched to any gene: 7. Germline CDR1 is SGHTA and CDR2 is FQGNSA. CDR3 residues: CASSPHGGYYEQYF. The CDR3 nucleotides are TGTGCCAGCAGCCCCCACGGGGGGTACTACGAGCAGTACTTC.

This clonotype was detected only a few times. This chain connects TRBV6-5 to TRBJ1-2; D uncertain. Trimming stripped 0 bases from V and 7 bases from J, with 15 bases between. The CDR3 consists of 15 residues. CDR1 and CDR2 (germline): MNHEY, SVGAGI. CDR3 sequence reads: CASSYSQAVQAGYTF. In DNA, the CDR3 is TGTGCCAGCAGTTACTCGCAGGCGGTACAAGCTGGCTACACCTTC.

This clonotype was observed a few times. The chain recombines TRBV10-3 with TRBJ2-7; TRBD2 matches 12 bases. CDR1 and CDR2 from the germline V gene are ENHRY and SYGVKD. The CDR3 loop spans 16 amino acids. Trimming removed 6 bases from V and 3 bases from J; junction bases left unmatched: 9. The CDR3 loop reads CAIRRGLAGLNYEQYF. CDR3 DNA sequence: TGTGCCATCAGGAGGGGACTAGCGGGTCTTAACTACGAGCAGTACTTC.

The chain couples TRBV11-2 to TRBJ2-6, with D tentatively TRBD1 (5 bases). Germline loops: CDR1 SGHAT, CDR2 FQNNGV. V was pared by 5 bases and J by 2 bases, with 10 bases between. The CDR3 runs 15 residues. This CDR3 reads CASSHWGAGANVLTF. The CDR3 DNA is TGTGCCAGCAGCCATTGGGGCGCTGGGGCCAACGTCCTGACTTTC.

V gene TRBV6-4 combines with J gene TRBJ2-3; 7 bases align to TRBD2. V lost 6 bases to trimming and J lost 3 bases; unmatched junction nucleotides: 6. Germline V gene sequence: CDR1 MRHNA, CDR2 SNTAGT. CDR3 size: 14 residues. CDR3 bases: TGTGCCAGCAGGAGGACTAGTCAAACAGATACGCAGTATTTT. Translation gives CASRRTSQTDTQYF.

CDR3 in DNA: TGCGCCAGCAGCCAAGGAACAGGGTCAGGGTACGAGCAGTACTTC. Amino acids: CASSQGTGSGYEQYF. V is TRBV4-3 and J is TRBJ2-7; D is perhaps TRBD1 (6 bases). The CDR3 spans 15 residues. Germline V gene sequence: CDR1 LGHNA, CDR2 YSLEER. Trimming removed 1 base from V and 4 bases from J, with 14 bases in between.

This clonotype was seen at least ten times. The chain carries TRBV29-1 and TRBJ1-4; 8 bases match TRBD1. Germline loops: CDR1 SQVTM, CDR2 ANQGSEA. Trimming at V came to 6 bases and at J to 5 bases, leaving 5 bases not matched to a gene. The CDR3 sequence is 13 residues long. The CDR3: CSVAGGTNEKLFF. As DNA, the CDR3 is TGCAGCGTCGCAGGGGGCACGAATGAAAAACTGTTTTTT. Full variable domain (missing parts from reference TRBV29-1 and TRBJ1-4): SAVISQKPSRDICQRGTSLTIQCQVDSQVTMMFWYRQQPGQSLTLIATANQGSEATYESGFVIDKFPISRPNLTFSTLTVSNMSPEDSSIYLCSVAGGTNEKLFFGSGTQLSVL.

The DNA for the CDR3 is TGTGCCAGCAGCCAAGAAGACAGGGGGCTGGATGAGCAGTTCTTC. Protein: CASSQEDRGLDEQFF. The chain joins TRBV3-1 to TRBJ2-1; TRBD1 agrees at 10 bases. Germline V CDR1 and CDR2: LGHDT, YNNKEL (reference sequence). V dropped 0 bases and J dropped 8; count of bases not matched to a gene: 4. This CDR3 is built from 15 residues.

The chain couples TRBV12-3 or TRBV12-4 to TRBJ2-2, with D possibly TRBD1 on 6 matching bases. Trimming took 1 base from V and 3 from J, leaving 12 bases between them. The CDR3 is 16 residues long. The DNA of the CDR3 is TGTGCCAGCAGTTTAGAAGGATACAGGGACACCGGGGAGCTGTTTTTT. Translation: CASSLEGYRDTGELFF.

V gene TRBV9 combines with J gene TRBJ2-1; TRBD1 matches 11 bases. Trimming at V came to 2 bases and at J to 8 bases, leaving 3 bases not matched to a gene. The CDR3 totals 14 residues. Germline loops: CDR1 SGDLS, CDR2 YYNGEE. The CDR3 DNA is TGTGCCAGCAGCGTGGGACAGGGGGTCCATGAGCAGTTCTTC. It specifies CASSVGQGVHEQFF.

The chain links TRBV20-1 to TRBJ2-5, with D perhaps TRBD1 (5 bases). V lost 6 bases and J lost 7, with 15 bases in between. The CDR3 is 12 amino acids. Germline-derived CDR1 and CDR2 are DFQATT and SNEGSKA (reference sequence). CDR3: CSAVTESRTQYF. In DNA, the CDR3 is TGCAGTGCCGTGACAGAGTCACGGACCCAGTACTTC.

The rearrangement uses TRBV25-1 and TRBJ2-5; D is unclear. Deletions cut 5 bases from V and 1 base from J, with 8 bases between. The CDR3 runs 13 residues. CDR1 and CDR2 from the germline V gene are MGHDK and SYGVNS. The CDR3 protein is CASSRWGQETQYF. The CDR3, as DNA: TGTGCCAGCAGTAGGTGGGGCCAAGAGACCCAGTACTTC.